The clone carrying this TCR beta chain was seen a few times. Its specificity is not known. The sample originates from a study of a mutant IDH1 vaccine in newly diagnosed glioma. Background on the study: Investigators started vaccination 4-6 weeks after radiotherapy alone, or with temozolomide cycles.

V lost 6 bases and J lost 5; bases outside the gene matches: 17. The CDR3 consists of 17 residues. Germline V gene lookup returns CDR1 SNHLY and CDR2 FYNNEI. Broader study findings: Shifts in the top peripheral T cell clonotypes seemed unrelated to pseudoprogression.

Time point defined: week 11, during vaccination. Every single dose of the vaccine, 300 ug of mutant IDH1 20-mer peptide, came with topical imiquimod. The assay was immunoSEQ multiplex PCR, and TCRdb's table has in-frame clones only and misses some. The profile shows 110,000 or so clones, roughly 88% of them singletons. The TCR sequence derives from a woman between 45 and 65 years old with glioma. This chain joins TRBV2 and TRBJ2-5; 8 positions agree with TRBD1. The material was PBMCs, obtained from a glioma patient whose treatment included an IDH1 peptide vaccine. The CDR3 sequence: CASRGSRGRPGEETQYF. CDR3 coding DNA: TGTGCCAGCAGGGGATCCAGGGGGCGCCCTGGCGAGGAGACCCAGTACTTC.